This T cell receptor (beta chain) was recovered during a study of PD-1 blockade in classical Hodgkin lymphoma. After autologous stem cell transplantation all patients relapsed, and prior brentuximab vedotin exposure differed between cohorts. This CDR3 contains 13 residues. V was trimmed by 10 bases and J by 8 bases, leaving 18 bases between them. Looked up from germline, CDR1 is SGHTA and CDR2 is FQGNSA. Overall study results and limits: Some patients started nivolumab under 1 year after ASCT, and they were excluded. Complete responders showed a baseline diversity that resembled the diversity of newly diagnosed patients.

Produced via immunoSEQ multiplex PCR; TCRdb's table is partial and in-frame only. The repertoire includes approximately 73,000 clones, roughly 91% of them detected once, and 8% sits in the top ten. This clone appeared a single time. What it binds is not known. The gene calls are TRBV7-2 and TRBJ2-1; D is perhaps TRBD1 or TRBD2 (7 bases each). Source: peripheral blood mononuclear cells (PBMCs), taken at baseline. The TCR was taken from a human donor with classical Hodgkin lymphoma. CDR3 region: CATTGGGGYEQFF. CDR3 nucleotides: TGTGCCACCACCGGGGGAGGGGGCTATGAGCAGTTCTTC.